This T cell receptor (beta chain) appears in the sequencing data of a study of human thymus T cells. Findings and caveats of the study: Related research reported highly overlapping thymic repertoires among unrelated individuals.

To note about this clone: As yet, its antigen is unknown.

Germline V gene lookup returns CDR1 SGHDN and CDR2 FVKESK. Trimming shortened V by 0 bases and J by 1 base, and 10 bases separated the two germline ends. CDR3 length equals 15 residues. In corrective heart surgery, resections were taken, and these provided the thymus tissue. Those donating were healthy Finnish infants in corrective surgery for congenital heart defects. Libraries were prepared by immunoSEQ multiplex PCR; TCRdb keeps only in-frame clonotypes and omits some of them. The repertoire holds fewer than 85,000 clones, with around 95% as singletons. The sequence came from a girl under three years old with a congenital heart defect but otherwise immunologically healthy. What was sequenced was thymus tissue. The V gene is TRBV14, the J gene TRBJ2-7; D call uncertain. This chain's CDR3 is CASSQDEGKSYEQYF. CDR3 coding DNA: TGTGCCAGCAGCCAAGACGAAGGCAAATCCTACGAGCAGTACTTC.